This entry describes one T cell receptor (beta chain). Trimming cost V 3 bases and J 0 bases, with 21 bases left between them. The CDR3 sequence is 19 residues long. Germline-derived CDR1 and CDR2 are MGHRA and YSYEKL. The sample originates from a study of blood T cell repertoires in COVID-19. For the study at large: The samples span acute and convalescent COVID-19 from the United States, Italy and Spain. T cells, B-cell-depleted T cells, or PBMCs supplied cDNA or gDNA.

In the authors' methods: Nucleated cell counts were estimated from reference gene primer amplification. Some clones are missing from TCRdb's copy, which holds only in-frame ones; the method was immunoSEQ multiplex PCR. V and J calls and clone size are given by that table; D and trimming were obtained from the DNA. The sample has approximately 170,000 clones; roughly nine tenths are singletons. This clonotype was sampled from a man aged 30-40 years with acute or convalescent COVID-19. Sequenced: peripheral blood. V and J are TRBV4-1 and TRBJ1-3; possibly TRBD1 for D (5 bases). Written as DNA, the CDR3 is TGCGCCAGCAGCCAGGGTACCACAGGTTACTATTTCTCTGGAAACACCATATATTTT. Its protein is CASSQGTTGYYFSGNTIYF.